The 26 T cell receptor beta chains in this list originate from one sample, sequenced in a study of blood T cell repertoires in COVID-19. TCRdb's table, derived via immunoSEQ multiplex PCR, lists solely in-frame clones and lacks some. This table has about 130,000 clones, approximately 86% appearing once. The sequenced sample consisted of peripheral blood. All receptors derive from a woman aged 70-85 years with COVID-19, enrolled during active disease.

With regard to this clone: Mismatch with germline at one junction end may stem from a read error. In the same sample, other DNA sequences code for this CDR3. The chain's CDR3 is CASSDWTGNEKLFF. DNA for the CDR3: TGTGCCAGCAGTGATTGGACAGGGAATGAAAAACTATTTTTT. V and J are TRBV25-1 and TRBJ1-4; 8 bases align to TRBD1. CDR3 size: 14 residues. The germline gives CDR1 MGHDK, CDR2 SYGVNS. The whole variable domain, filled in from reference TRBV25-1 and TRBJ1-4, reads EADIYQTPRYLVIGTGKKITLECSQTMGHDKMYWYQQDPGMELHLIHYSYGVNSTEKGDLSSESTVSRIRTEHFPLTLESARPSHTSQYLCASSDWTGNEKLFFGSGTQLSVL.

V gene TRBV27 combines with J gene TRBJ1-6, with 7 bases fitting TRBD1. Germline CDR1 and CDR2: MNHEY and SMNVEV (reference sequence). After removal of 3 bases from V and 7 bases from J, the junction contained 3 bases not matched to a gene. This CDR3 contains 14 residues. CDR3 bases: TGTGCCAGCAGTTTTAACAGGGGAAATTCACCCCTCCACTTT. Its protein product is CASSFNRGNSPLHF.

The CDR3 region has the DNA TGTGCCAGCAGTGAATCTACAGGACGCGAAAAACTGTTTTTT. Translating it yields CASSESTGREKLFF. The J gene is TRBJ1-4, the V gene TRBV2; possible D gene TRBD1, 5 bases. V lost 2 bases to trimming and J lost 8 bases, with 12 bases between them. CDR1 is SNHLY and CDR2 is FYNNEI in the germline V gene. The CDR3 runs to 14 residues.

This clone was observed a single time. This chain connects TRBV19 to TRBJ2-2, with TRBD2 as a possible D gene (7 bases). The CDR3 is 14 amino acids. CDR1 and CDR2 from the germline V gene are LNHDA and SQIVND (reference sequence). The V end was cut by 5 bases, the J end by 7 bases, with 14 bases between. The CDR3 loop is CASSGRGRNGELFF. The CDR3 nucleotides are TGTGCCAGTAGTGGGCGGGGGCGTAACGGGGAGCTGTTTTTT. Full variable domain (rest looked up from reference TRBV19 and TRBJ2-2): DGGITQSPKYLFRKEGQNVTLSCEQNLNHDAMYWYRQDPGQGLRLIYYSQIVNDFQKGDIAEGYSVSREKKESFPLTVTSAQKNPTAFYLCASSGRGRNGELFFGEGSRLTVL.

V and J are TRBV9 and TRBJ2-1, with a possible D match to TRBD1 (5 bases). The germline V gene encodes CDR1 SGDLS and CDR2 YYNGEE. CDR3 size: 16 residues. With 4 bases removed from V and 8 bases from J, the gap between germline ends came to 22 bases. CDR3 DNA: TGTGCCAGCAGCCCTTTTAATTGGCAGGGCATTCATGAGCAGTTCTTC. Amino acids: CASSPFNWQGIHEQFF.

The rearrangement links TRBV28 to TRBJ2-3; 8 bases are shared with TRBD2. Germline CDR1 MDHEN, CDR2 SYDVKM. J lost 1 base, V lost 4 bases, and 7 bases had no gene match. The CDR3 spans 16 residues. Written as DNA, the CDR3 is TGTGCCAGCAGTTCCCCCGGGGGGGGTCGCACAGATACGCAGTATTTT. As protein: CASSSPGGGRTDTQYF.

This chain links TRBV7-6 with TRBJ2-1; D ambiguous. V was trimmed by 2 bases and J by 8 bases, leaving 10 bases between them. CDR3 length: 13 residues. Germline V CDR1 and CDR2: SGHVS, FNYEAQ. In nucleotides, the CDR3 is TGTGCCAGCAGCTTAACCTCAAGCCATGAGCAGTTCTTC. It encodes CASSLTSSHEQFF.

The V gene is TRBV3-1 (or the pseudogene TRBV3-2), the J gene TRBJ2-5, with D tentatively TRBD2 (6 bases). This CDR3 comprises 18 residues. Germline CDR1 reads LGHDT; CDR2 reads YNNKEL (reference sequence). The V gene lost 6 bases and the J gene lost 5 bases, with 28 bases spanning the gap. CDR3 loop: CASSRPRSTSGVLETQYF. CDR3 nucleotide sequence: TGTGCCAGCAGTCGACCCCGATCGACTAGTGGCGTGTTGGAGACCCAGTACTTC.

This chain connects TRBV4-1 to TRBJ1-2; D is uncertain. V was pared by 1 base and J by 6 bases, with 12 bases between. The CDR3 is 14 residues long. Germline lookup yields CDR1 MGHRA and CDR2 YSYEKL. CDR3 amino acids: CASSQGIPTNGYTF. The CDR3 DNA follows: TGCGCCAGCAGCCAAGGTATACCGACAAATGGCTACACCTTC.

This clone was recorded once. V usage is TRBV3-1 (or the pseudogene TRBV3-2) and J usage is TRBJ2-7, with TRBD1 matching 10 bases. The CDR3 length is 15 residues. Per germline, CDR1 LGHDT and CDR2 YNNKEL (reference sequence). Losses at the gene ends were 6 bases for V and 4 bases for J; bases not matched to a gene: 9. For the CDR3, the DNA is TGTGCCAGCAGTACCACCCGGGACAGGGGATACGAGCAGTACTTC. This gives the protein CASSTTRDRGYEQYF.

CDR3 bases: TGTGCCAGCAGGGTTTCGACAGGGCTTTCTTATGGCTACACCTTC. Translated: CASRVSTGLSYGYTF. The chain couples TRBV27 to TRBJ1-2; 7 bases map to TRBD1. Germline V lookup: CDR1 MNHEY, CDR2 SMNVEV (reference sequence). Losses at the gene ends were 6 bases for V and 5 bases for J; bases not matched to a gene: 12. This CDR3 has 15 amino acids.

This chain uses TRBV10-3 with TRBJ2-5; 9 positions agree with TRBD1. V dropped 7 bases and J dropped 3; count of bases not matched to a gene: 9. CDR3 length: 15 amino acids. CDR1 and CDR2 (germline): ENHRY, SYGVKD. The CDR3 loop reads CAITKGQGHEETQYF. CDR3 DNA sequence: TGTGCCATCACCAAGGGACAGGGTCACGAAGAGACCCAGTACTTC.

The chain combines TRBV10-3 with TRBJ2-2; 9 bases are shared with TRBD1. V lost 6 bases to trimming and J lost 4 bases; unmatched junction nucleotides: 6. Germline CDR1 and CDR2: ENHRY and SYGVKD. The CDR3 extends over 15 amino acids. The CDR3 loop reads CAIRKGTGTTGELFF. The DNA for the CDR3 is TGTGCCATCAGGAAGGGGACAGGGACCACCGGGGAGCTGTTTTTT.

V and J are TRBV19 and TRBJ2-4, with TRBD1 matching 9 bases. Germline values: CDR1 LNHDA, CDR2 SQIVND (reference sequence). The V and J ends lost 5 bases and 5 bases, in that order; junction bases with no gene match: 4. This CDR3 spans 14 amino acids. CDR3 in DNA: TGTGCCAGTAGTGTACAGGGGGCCCAAAACATTCAGTACTTC. It encodes CASSVQGAQNIQYF.

J is TRBJ2-1 and V is TRBV5-6; 7 bases match TRBD1. This CDR3 is built from 15 residues. The junction had 11 bases not matched to a gene; V was cut back by 2 bases and J by 9 bases. Germline assignment: CDR1 SGHDT and CDR2 YYEEEE. The CDR3 here is CASSFSTGAGGEQFF. The CDR3, as DNA: TGTGCCAGCAGCTTTTCGACAGGTGCAGGGGGTGAGCAGTTCTTC. Using reference TRBV5-6 and TRBJ2-1 for the parts outside the CDR3, the full variable domain is DAGVTQSPTHLIKTRGQQVTLRCSPKSGHDTVSWYQQALGQGPQFIFQYYEEEERQRGNFPDRFSGHQFPNYSSELNVNALLLGDSALYLCASSFSTGAGGEQFFGPGTRLTVL.

V and J are TRBV28 and TRBJ1-6, with a weak D call TRBD1 (5 bases). The V end was cut by 5 bases, the J end by 7 bases, with 15 bases between. CDR3 size: 15 residues. Germline CDR1 is MDHEN and CDR2 is SYDVKM. The CDR3 here is CASSPRVPLNSPLHF. The CDR3 bases are TGTGCCAGCAGTCCCAGGGTCCCGCTAAATTCACCCCTCCACTTT.

The chain is built from TRBV11-2 and TRBJ1-2; 7 positions agree with TRBD1. Germline values: CDR1 SGHAT, CDR2 FQNNGV. J was trimmed by 7 bases and V by 2 bases; bases with no gene match: 7. The CDR3 is made up of 14 amino acids. CDR3 residues: CASSLRQGTSGYTF. DNA for the CDR3: TGTGCCAGCAGCTTACGACAGGGTACCTCTGGCTACACCTTC.

The chain combines TRBV28 with TRBJ2-6; perhaps TRBD2 as D (6 bases). Per the germline V gene, CDR1 is MDHEN and CDR2 is SYDVKM. The CDR3 runs 19 residues. The CDR3 DNA is TGTGACGCACCCCCAGGAGGGGACCCAGAAAGCTCTGGGGCCAACGTCCTGACTTTC. This encodes CDAPPGGDPESSGANVLTF.

The chain employs TRBV2 and TRBJ2-1; 7 bases align to TRBD2. V lost 4 bases, J lost 4 bases, and 4 bases stayed unmatched. CDR1 is SNHLY, CDR2 FYNNEI, per germline. CDR3 size: 14 residues. The CDR3 sequence: CASSGGLRYNEQFF. CDR3 in DNA: TGTGCCAGCAGTGGGGGACTAAGGTACAATGAGCAGTTCTTC.

The sample holds one count of this clone. The chain employs TRBV2 and TRBJ2-1; 9 bases line up with TRBD2. CDR1 and CDR2 from the germline V gene are SNHLY and FYNNEI. V lost 6 bases to trimming and J lost 4 bases; unmatched junction nucleotides: 4. This CDR3 is 14 amino acids long. The CDR3 DNA is TGTGCCAGCAGGGCTAGCGGGGTTTACAATGAGCAGTTCTTC. It translates to CASRASGVYNEQFF.

This clone was observed a few times. The rearrangement links TRBV28 to TRBJ1-5; the D is unclear. This CDR3 is built from 15 residues. The germline V gene encodes CDR1 MDHEN and CDR2 SYDVKM. V shed 5 bases and J shed 3 bases, with 14 bases lying between them. As DNA, the CDR3 is TGTGCCAGCAGTCGAACAGTAGTATTCAATCAGCCCCAGCATTTT. Its translation: CASSRTVVFNQPQHF.

This clone was recorded only once. This chain links TRBV6-5 with TRBJ1-1, with TRBD1 matching 8 bases. This CDR3 is built from 15 residues. Trimming cost V 5 bases and J 1 base; bases outside gene matches: 6. The germline V gene has CDR1 MNHEY and CDR2 SVGAGI. The CDR3 bases are TGTGCCAGCAGTACCGCAGGGGGCTCGAACACTGAAGCTTTCTTT. It specifies CASSTAGGSNTEAFF.

The rearrangement links TRBV29-1 to TRBJ2-5, with TRBD2 identical over 10 bases. J gave up 4 bases and V 4 bases, and 9 bases lay outside the gene matches. The length of the CDR3 is 15 residues. The germline gives CDR1 SQVTM, CDR2 ANQGSEA. CDR3 bases: TGCAGCGTTGCGTATAGCGGGGGGCCTTTAGAGACCCAGTACTTC. Translation: CSVAYSGGPLETQYF.

V and J are TRBV7-9 and TRBJ2-3; 8 positions match TRBD1. Germline values: CDR1 SEHNR, CDR2 FQNEAQ (reference sequence). The CDR3 is 17 amino acids. V trimming: 1 base; J trimming: 2 bases; junction bases outside the gene matches: 8. The CDR3 region is CASSLDAGGLVTDTQYF. In DNA form, the CDR3 reads TGTGCCAGCAGCTTAGATGCAGGGGGCTTGGTCACAGATACGCAGTATTTT.

The rearrangement joins TRBV4-2 to TRBJ1-6; weak D call: TRBD1 (6 bases). This CDR3 has 13 amino acids. The V end lost 8 bases, the J end lost 6 bases, and 11 bases lay between the germline ends. Germline V lookup: CDR1 LGHNA, CDR2 YNFKEQ. This CDR3 reads CASGGQRNSPLHF. The CDR3 DNA follows: TGTGCCAGCGGCGGACAGCGTAATTCACCCCTCCACTTT.

This CDR3 is CASSGNKGVYEQYF. For the CDR3, the DNA is TGTGCCAGCAGTGGAAATAAAGGGGTCTACGAGCAGTACTTC. The chain carries TRBV28 and TRBJ2-7, with D possibly TRBD1 on 5 matching bases. Germline V gives CDR1 MDHEN, CDR2 SYDVKM. The CDR3 has 14 amino acids. The V and J ends lost 5 bases and 3 bases respectively, with 14 bases between them.